The 23 T cell receptor beta chains listed next were all sequenced from one sample in a study of cytomegalovirus exposure and HLA in healthy donors. Primers included in the PCR were 60 Vbeta and 13 Jbeta primers. Sequencing was performed with immunoSEQ multiplex PCR; in TCRdb, only in-frame clones are kept and a portion is missing. The sample data list approximately 46,000 clones. Input material: PBMCs. The receptors derive from a male donor in good health and CMV-seronegative.

The V gene is TRBV6-5, the J gene TRBJ2-3, with D tentatively TRBD1 (5 bases). Trimming left V 4 bases short and J 5 bases short, with 7 bases between. Germline lookup yields CDR1 MNHEY and CDR2 SVGAGI. The CDR3 covers 12 residues. CDR3 bases: TGTGCCAGCAGTTCCCAGGGAGATACGCAGTATTTT. This gives the protein CASSSQGDTQYF.

The chain employs TRBV2 and TRBJ2-7; tentatively, D is TRBD2 (6 bases). This CDR3 contains 14 residues. V lost 5 bases, J lost 6 bases, and 17 bases lay in between. Looked up from germline, CDR1 is SNHLY and CDR2 is FYNNEI. CDR3 nucleotide sequence: TGTGCCAGCAGTTCCCTAGCGAGGCTTGTCGAGCAGTACTTC. Its protein product is CASSSLARLVEQYF.

The J gene is TRBJ1-1, the V gene TRBV4-2; D may be TRBD1 (6 bases). Looked up from germline, CDR1 is LGHNA and CDR2 is YNFKEQ. V was pared by 0 bases and J by 7 bases, with 15 bases between. CDR3 size: 15 residues. CDR3 coding DNA: TGTGCCAGCAGCCAAGACCACAGGGTCTACTTTGAAGCTTTCTTT. Translated: CASSQDHRVYFEAFF.

V usage is TRBV4-3 and J usage is TRBJ1-2; 11 bases agree with TRBD1. This CDR3 spans 14 amino acids. J lost 8 bases, V lost 4 bases, and 6 bases had no gene match. CDR1 is LGHNA and CDR2 is YSLEER in the germline V gene. CDR3 bases: TGCGCCAGCAGCCCCGGACAGGGGGCTCTGGGCTACACCTTC. Translated, it gives CASSPGQGALGYTF.

The V call is TRBV6-1, the J call TRBJ1-5; D possibly corresponds to TRBD1 (6 bases). The CDR3 extends over 14 amino acids. With 7 bases removed from V and 1 base from J, the gap between germline ends came to 11 bases. Germline values: CDR1 MNHNS, CDR2 SASEGT. The CDR3 loop is CASNRDLSNQPQHF. CDR3 DNA: TGTGCCAGCAACAGGGACCTCAGCAATCAGCCCCAGCATTTT.

The chain joins TRBV28 to TRBJ1-2; 8 bases line up with TRBD1. Trimming at V came to 5 bases and at J to 8 bases, leaving 7 bases not matched to a gene. CDR3 size: 13 residues. Germline CDR1 reads MDHEN; CDR2 reads SYDVKM. CDR3 loop: CASSPDRAQGYTF. In DNA, the CDR3 is TGTGCCAGCAGTCCGGACAGGGCCCAAGGCTACACCTTC.

The chain couples TRBV28 to TRBJ1-1, with TRBD1 as a possible D gene (5 bases). CDR1 and CDR2 from the germline V gene are MDHEN and SYDVKM. V lost 6 bases and J lost 0, with 14 bases in between. The CDR3 consists of 15 residues. The CDR3 DNA follows: TGTGCCAGCAGCCCCGGGGGGGTCATGAACACTGAAGCTTTCTTT. It codes for CASSPGGVMNTEAFF.

V usage is TRBV18 and J usage is TRBJ1-5; 7 bases are a match to TRBD1. Trimming removed 6 bases from V and 5 bases from J; junction bases left unmatched: 7. Germline CDR1 and CDR2: KGHSH and LQKENI. This CDR3 is built from 14 residues. The CDR3 region has the DNA TGTGCCAGCTCTCCAGACAGGGAGGATCAGCCCCAGCATTTT. Its translation: CASSPDREDQPQHF.

The V call is TRBV19, the J call TRBJ2-7; 8 nucleotides match TRBD2. The V segment lost 5 bases and the J segment 1 base; nucleotides outside the gene matches: 7. Germline V gene sequence: CDR1 LNHDA, CDR2 SQIVND (reference sequence). There are 15 residues in the CDR3. CDR3 in DNA: TGTGCCAGTAGTCCTGGGGCTAGCGGGTCCTACGAGCAGTACTTC. The encoded protein is CASSPGASGSYEQYF.

The chain joins TRBV6-1 to TRBJ2-5; D ambiguous. This CDR3 has 13 residues. CDR1 MNHNS and CDR2 SASEGT come from the germline V gene. V was clipped by 8 bases and J by 4 bases, with 14 bases between them. Written as DNA, the CDR3 is TGTGCCAGCGATCTCAATTCCGGAGAGACCCAGTACTTC. Translating it yields CASDLNSGETQYF.

The chain combines TRBV2 with TRBJ2-5; TRBD2 aligns across 10 bases. The CDR3 covers 17 residues. CDR1 and CDR2 (germline): SNHLY, FYNNEI. The V segment lost 7 bases and the J segment 4 bases; nucleotides outside the gene matches: 15. The CDR3 loop reads CASTLRGPSGSVETQYF. DNA for the CDR3: TGTGCCAGCACCCTCCGGGGGCCTAGCGGGAGCGTAGAGACCCAGTACTTC.

The chain links TRBV11-1 to TRBJ2-1; 14 nucleotides align to TRBD2. V dropped 5 bases and J dropped 3; count of bases not matched to a gene: 6. This CDR3 region has 17 residues. CDR1 and CDR2 (germline): SGHAT, FQDESV (reference sequence). As DNA, the CDR3 is TGTGCCAGCAGCCCACTGACTAGCGGGAGGGACTACAATGAGCAGTTCTTC. Residues: CASSPLTSGRDYNEQFF.

The rearrangement joins TRBV4-2 to TRBJ2-7, with TRBD2 identical over 10 bases. CDR1 LGHNA and CDR2 YNFKEQ come from the germline V gene. The trim removed 0 bases at V and 1 base at J, leaving 3 bases unmatched. The CDR3 loop spans 16 amino acids. DNA of the CDR3: TGTGCCAGCAGCCAAGAAGGAGCGGGAGGGTCCTACGAGCAGTACTTC. Protein sequence: CASSQEGAGGSYEQYF.

This CDR3 is CASSHFIPNTEAFF. For the CDR3, the DNA is TGCGCCAGCAGCCATTTCATCCCGAACACTGAAGCTTTCTTT. The chain links TRBV4-1 to TRBJ1-1; D is undetermined. The ends were cut back, 3 bases at V and 1 base at J, with 9 bases in the middle. CDR1 MGHRA and CDR2 YSYEKL come from the germline V gene. The CDR3 length is 14 residues.

V usage is TRBV19 and J usage is TRBJ2-7; 9 positions agree with TRBD1. CDR1 is LNHDA and CDR2 is SQIVND in the germline V gene (reference sequence). V was clipped by 5 bases and J by 2 bases; unmatched bases: 7. The CDR3 is made up of 15 amino acids. CDR3 nucleotides: TGTGCCAGTAGTGCCCCGGGACAGGGAACCTACGAGCAGTACTTC. Protein sequence: CASSAPGQGTYEQYF.

Comment on this clone: The junction does not match germline at one end; this may be a read error. This chain uses TRBV7-9 with TRBJ2-1; TRBD2 aligns across 9 bases. The CDR3 contains 16 residues. Germline loops: CDR1 SEHNR, CDR2 FQNEAQ (reference sequence). The CDR3 spells CASNLGSGRIYNEQFF. The CDR3, as DNA: TGTGCCAGCAACTTAGGCAGCGGGAGGATCTACAATGAGCAGTTCTTC. The full variable domain, rest sourced from reference TRBV7-9 and TRBJ2-1, is DTGVSQNPRHKITKRGQNVTFRCDPISEHNRLYWYRQTLGQGPEFLTYFQNEAQLEKSRLLSDRFSAERPKGSFSTLEIQRTEQGDSAMYLCASNLGSGRIYNEQFFGPGTRLTVL.

The chain carries TRBV14 and TRBJ2-3, with 7 nucleotides matching TRBD2. Germline CDR1 and CDR2: SGHDN and FVKESK. J was trimmed by 0 bases and V by 2 bases; bases with no gene match: 8. The CDR3 contains 17 residues. CDR3 DNA sequence: TGTGCCAGCAGCCAACTAAACCTAGCGGCTAGCACAGATACGCAGTATTTT. Encoded protein: CASSQLNLAASTDTQYF.

The chain couples TRBV6-5 to TRBJ1-2, with 9 positions matching TRBD1. With 6 bases clipped from V and 8 bases from J, the junction kept 4 bases outside the gene matches. The CDR3 has 12 amino acids. Germline loops: CDR1 MNHEY, CDR2 SVGAGI. The CDR3 DNA sequence: TGTGCCAGCAGGGGGACAGGGAGCGGCTACACCTTC. It specifies CASRGTGSGYTF.

The chain couples TRBV7-2 to TRBJ2-2; TRBD1 might be the D (5 bases). The CDR3 spans 13 residues. Per germline, CDR1 SGHTA and CDR2 FQGNSA. Between the trimmed V and J ends, which lost 3 bases and 6 bases, there was a span of 8 bases. CDR3: CASSFTGAGELFF. CDR3 bases: TGTGCCAGCAGCTTTACAGGTGCCGGGGAGCTGTTTTTT.

The chain recombines TRBV27 with TRBJ2-4, with unresolved D. The CDR3 length is 11 residues. Deletions cut 7 bases from V and 3 bases from J, with 4 bases between. Germline V lookup: CDR1 MNHEY, CDR2 SMNVEV (reference sequence). In DNA, the CDR3 is TGTGCCAGCATCTACAAAAACATTCAGTACTTC. As protein: CASIYKNIQYF.

The chain has TRBV6-1 and TRBJ2-7; TRBD1 matches 7 bases. Germline V gene lookup returns CDR1 MNHNS and CDR2 SASEGT. The CDR3 runs to 15 residues. V gave up 8 bases and J gave up 0 bases; unmatched junction bases: 10. CDR3 sequence: CASGGTATFSYEQYF. CDR3 nucleotides: TGTGCCAGCGGTGGGACAGCTACATTCTCCTACGAGCAGTACTTC.

The V call is TRBV7-9, the J call TRBJ2-1; tentative D call: TRBD2 (5 bases). The CDR3 has 13 residues. Germline-derived CDR1 and CDR2 are SEHNR and FQNEAQ (reference sequence). Trimming pared 0 bases from V and 8 bases from J, leaving 8 bases between. The CDR3 region has the DNA TGTGCCAGCAGCTTAGCTGCGGACTATGAGCAGTTCTTC. Its protein product is CASSLAADYEQFF.

The chain carries TRBV7-9 and TRBJ1-2; D might be TRBD1 (5 bases). Trimming shortened V by 3 bases and J by 6 bases, and 11 bases separated the two germline ends. Germline CDR1 and CDR2: SEHNR and FQNEAQ (reference sequence). The CDR3 has 13 amino acids. CDR3 residues: CASSLGLVDGYTF. The CDR3 DNA is TGTGCCAGCAGCTTGGGGCTAGTCGATGGCTACACCTTC. The variable domain in full, with the rest retrieved from reference TRBV7-9 and TRBJ1-2, is DTGVSQNPRHKITKRGQNVTFRCDPISEHNRLYWYRQTLGQGPEFLTYFQNEAQLEKSRLLSDRFSAERPKGSFSTLEIQRTEQGDSAMYLCASSLGLVDGYTFGSGTRLTVV.